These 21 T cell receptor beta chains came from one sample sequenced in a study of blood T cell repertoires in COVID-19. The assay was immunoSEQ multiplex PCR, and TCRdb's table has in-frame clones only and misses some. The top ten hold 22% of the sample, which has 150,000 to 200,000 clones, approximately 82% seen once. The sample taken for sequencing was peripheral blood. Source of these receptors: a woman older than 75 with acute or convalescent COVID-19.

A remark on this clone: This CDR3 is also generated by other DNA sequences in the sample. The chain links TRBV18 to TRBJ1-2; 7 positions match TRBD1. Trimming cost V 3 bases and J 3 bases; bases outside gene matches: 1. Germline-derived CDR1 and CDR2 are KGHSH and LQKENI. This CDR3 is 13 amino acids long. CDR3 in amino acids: CASSPDRDYGYTF. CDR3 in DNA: TGTGCCAGCTCACCTGACAGGGACTATGGCTACACCTTC. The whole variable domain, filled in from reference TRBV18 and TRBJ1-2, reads NAGVMQNPRHLVRRRGQEARLRCSPMKGHSHVYWYRQLPEEGLKFMVYLQKENIIDESGMPKERFSAEFPKEGPSILRIQQVVRGDSAAYFCASSPDRDYGYTFGSGTRLTVV.

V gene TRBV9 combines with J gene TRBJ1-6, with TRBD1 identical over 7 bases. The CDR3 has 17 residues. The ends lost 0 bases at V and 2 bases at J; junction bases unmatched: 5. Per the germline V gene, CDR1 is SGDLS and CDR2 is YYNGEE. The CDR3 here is CASSVDRGNTYNSPLHF. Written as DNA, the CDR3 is TGTGCCAGCAGCGTAGACAGGGGAAATACCTATAATTCACCCCTCCACTTT.

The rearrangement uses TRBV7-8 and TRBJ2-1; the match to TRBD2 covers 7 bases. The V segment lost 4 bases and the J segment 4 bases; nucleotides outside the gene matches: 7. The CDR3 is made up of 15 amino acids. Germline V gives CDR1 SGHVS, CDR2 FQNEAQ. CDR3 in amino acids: CASSSGLVEYNEQFF. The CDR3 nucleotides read TGTGCCAGCAGCTCTGGACTAGTAGAGTACAATGAGCAGTTCTTC.

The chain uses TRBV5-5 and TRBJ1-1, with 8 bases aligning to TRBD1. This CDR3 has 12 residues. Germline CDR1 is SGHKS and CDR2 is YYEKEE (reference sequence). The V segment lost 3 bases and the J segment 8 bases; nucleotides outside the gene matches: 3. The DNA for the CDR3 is TGTGCCAGCAGCTCTTGGACAGGGGAAGCTTTCTTT. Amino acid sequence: CASSSWTGEAFF.

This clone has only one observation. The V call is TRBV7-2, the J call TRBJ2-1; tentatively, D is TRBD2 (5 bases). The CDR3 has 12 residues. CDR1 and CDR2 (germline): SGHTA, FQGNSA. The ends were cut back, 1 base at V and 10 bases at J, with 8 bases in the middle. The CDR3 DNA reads TGTGCCAGCAGCTTAGTTCCGGGGGAGCAGTTCTTC. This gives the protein CASSLVPGEQFF.

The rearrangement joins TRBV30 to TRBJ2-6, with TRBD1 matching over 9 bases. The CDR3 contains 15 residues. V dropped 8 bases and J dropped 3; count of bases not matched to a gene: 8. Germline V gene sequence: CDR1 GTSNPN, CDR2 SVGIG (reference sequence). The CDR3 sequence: CALKSTGGGANVLTF. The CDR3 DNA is TGTGCCCTAAAATCGACAGGGGGTGGGGCCAACGTCCTGACTTTC.

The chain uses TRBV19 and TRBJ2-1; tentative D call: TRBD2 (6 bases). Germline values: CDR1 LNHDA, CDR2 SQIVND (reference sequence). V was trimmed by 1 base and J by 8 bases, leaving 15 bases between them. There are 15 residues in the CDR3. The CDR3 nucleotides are TGTGCCAGTAGTATAGCTGGCGGGACCGGAGATGAGCAGTTCTTC. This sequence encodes CASSIAGGTGDEQFF.

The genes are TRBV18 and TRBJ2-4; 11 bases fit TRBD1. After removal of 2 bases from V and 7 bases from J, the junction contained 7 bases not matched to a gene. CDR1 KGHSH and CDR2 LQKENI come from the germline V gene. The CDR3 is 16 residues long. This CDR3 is CASSPGGQGAANIQYF. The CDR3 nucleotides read TGTGCCAGCTCACCAGGAGGACAGGGGGCGGCTAACATTCAGTACTTC.

This chain's CDR3 is CSARGADEQYF. CDR3 nucleotide sequence: TGCAGTGCTAGAGGTGCGGACGAGCAGTACTTC. V gene TRBV20-1 combines with J gene TRBJ2-7; unclear D gene. V lost 1 base and J lost 5, with 6 bases in between. This CDR3 has 11 residues. From germline, CDR1 is DFQATT and CDR2 SNEGSKA (reference sequence).

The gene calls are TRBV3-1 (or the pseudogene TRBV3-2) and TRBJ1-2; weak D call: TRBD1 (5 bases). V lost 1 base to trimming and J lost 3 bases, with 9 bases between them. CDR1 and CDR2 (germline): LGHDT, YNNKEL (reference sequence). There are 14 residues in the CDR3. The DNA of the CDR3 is TGTGCCAGCAGCCAAGTTTTAGGGGACTATGGCTACACCTTC. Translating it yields CASSQVLGDYGYTF.

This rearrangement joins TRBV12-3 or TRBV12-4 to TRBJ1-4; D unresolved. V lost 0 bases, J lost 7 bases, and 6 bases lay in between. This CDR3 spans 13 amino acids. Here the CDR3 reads CASSLAFGEKLFF. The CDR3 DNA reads TGTGCCAGCAGTTTAGCGTTCGGTGAAAAACTGTTTTTT.

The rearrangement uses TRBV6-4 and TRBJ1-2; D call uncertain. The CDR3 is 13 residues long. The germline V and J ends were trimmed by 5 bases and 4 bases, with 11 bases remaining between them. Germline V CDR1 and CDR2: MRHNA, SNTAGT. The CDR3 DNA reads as TGTGCCAGCAGTCCCGGCGGCATCTATGGCTACACCTTC. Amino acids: CASSPGGIYGYTF.

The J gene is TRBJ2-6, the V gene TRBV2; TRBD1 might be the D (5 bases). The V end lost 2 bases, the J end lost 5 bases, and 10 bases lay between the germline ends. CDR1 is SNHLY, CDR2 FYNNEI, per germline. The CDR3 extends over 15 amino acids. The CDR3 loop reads CASSENRGRANVLTF. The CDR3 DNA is TGTGCCAGCAGTGAAAATAGGGGTAGGGCCAACGTCCTGACTTTC.

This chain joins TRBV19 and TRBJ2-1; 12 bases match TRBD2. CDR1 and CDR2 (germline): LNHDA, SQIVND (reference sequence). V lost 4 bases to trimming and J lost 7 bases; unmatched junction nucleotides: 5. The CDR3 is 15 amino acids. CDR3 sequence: CASSTSGLAGNEQFF. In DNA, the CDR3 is TGTGCCAGTAGTACCTCCGGACTAGCGGGGAATGAGCAGTTCTTC.

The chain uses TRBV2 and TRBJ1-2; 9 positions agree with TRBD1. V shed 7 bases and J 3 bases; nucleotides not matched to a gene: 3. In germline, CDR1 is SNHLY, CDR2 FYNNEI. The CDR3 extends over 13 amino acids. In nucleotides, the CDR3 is TGTGCCAGCACCGACAGGGGGGACTATGGCTACACCTTC. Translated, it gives CASTDRGDYGYTF. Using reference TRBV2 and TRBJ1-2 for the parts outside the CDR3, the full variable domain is EPEVTQTPSHQVTQMGQEVILRCVPISNHLYFYWYRQILGQKVEFLVSFYNNEISEKSEIFDDQFSVERPDGSNFTLKIRSTKLEDSAMYFCASTDRGDYGYTFGSGTRLTVV.

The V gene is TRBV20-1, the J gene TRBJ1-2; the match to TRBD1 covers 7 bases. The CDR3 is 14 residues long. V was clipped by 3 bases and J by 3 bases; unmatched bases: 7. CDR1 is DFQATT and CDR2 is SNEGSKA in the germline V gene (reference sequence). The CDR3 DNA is TGCAGTGCTAGTAAGGGGGCGTTTGACTATGGCTACACCTTC. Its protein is CSASKGAFDYGYTF.

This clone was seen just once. The CDR3 nucleotides are TGCGCCAGCAGCCAAGAAGGCAGGGGCAATCAGCCCCAGCATTTT. The encoded protein is CASSQEGRGNQPQHF. The chain has TRBV4-3 and TRBJ1-5; perhaps TRBD1 as D (5 bases). The V and J ends lost 0 bases and 2 bases respectively, with 8 bases between them. Germline V gives CDR1 LGHNA, CDR2 YSLEER. This CDR3 comprises 15 residues.

Here the CDR3 reads CASRLNTGTDNEQFF. The CDR3 DNA follows: TGTGCCAGCAGGCTGAATACCGGGACAGACAATGAGCAGTTCTTC. This chain links TRBV6-5 with TRBJ2-1; 7 positions agree with TRBD1. Unmatched junction bases numbered 10, after V lost 6 bases and J lost 5 bases. CDR1 is MNHEY, CDR2 SVGAGI, per germline. CDR3 length: 15 residues.

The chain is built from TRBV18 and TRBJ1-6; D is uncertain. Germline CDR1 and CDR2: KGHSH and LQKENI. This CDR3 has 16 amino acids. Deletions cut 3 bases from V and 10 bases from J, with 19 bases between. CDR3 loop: CASSPTRRGVESPLHF. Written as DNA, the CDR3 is TGTGCCAGCTCACCCACTCGGCGCGGGGTCGAGTCACCCCTCCACTTT.

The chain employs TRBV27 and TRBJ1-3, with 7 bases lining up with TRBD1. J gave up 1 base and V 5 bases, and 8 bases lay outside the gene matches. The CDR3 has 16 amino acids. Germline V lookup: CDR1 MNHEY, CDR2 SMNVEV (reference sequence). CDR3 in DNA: TGTGCCAGCAGTCGCGGGACAGTCCCGTCTGGAAACACCATATATTTT. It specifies CASSRGTVPSGNTIYF.

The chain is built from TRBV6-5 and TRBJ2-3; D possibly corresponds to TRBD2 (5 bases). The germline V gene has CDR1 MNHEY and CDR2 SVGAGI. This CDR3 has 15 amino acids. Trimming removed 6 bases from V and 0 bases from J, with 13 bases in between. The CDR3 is CASSQGGLSTDTQYF. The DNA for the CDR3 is TGTGCCAGCAGCCAAGGCGGGCTAAGCACAGATACGCAGTATTTT.